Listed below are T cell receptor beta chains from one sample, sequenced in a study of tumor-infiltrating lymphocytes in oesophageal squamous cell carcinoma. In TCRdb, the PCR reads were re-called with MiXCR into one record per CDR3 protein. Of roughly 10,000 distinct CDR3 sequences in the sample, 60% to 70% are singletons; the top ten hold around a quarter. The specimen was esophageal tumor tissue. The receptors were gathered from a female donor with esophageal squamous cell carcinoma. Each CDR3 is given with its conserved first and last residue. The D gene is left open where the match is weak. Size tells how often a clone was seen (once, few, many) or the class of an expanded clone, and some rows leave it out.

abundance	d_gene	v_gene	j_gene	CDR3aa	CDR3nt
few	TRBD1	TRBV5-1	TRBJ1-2	CASRGQGKNYGYTF	TGCGCCAGCAGGGGACAGGGAAAAAACTATGGCTACACCTTC
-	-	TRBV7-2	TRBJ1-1	CASSSREESGELYF	TGTGCCAGCAGCTCGCGGGAGGAATCCGGGGAGCTGTATTTT
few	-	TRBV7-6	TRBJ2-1	CASGAHEQFF	TGTGCCAGCGGAGCCCATGAGCAGTTCTTC
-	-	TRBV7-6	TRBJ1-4	CASQYPGSNEKLFF	TGTGCCAGCCAGTATCCGGGGTCTAATGAAAAACTGTTTTTT
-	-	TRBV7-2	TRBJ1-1	CASSGGQTMNTQAFF	TGTGCCAGCAGCGGCGGACAGACTATGAACACTCAAGCTTTCTTT
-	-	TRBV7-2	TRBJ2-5	CASSLASGNQETQYF	TGTGCCAGCAGCTTAGCTTCCGGGAACCAAGAGACCCAGTACTTC
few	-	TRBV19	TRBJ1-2	CASSWATLYGYTF	TGTGCCAGTAGTTGGGCCACGCTCTATGGCTACACCTTC
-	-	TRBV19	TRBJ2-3	CASMRTASTDTQYF	TGTGCCAGTATGCGGACGGCTAGCACAGATACGCAGTATTTT
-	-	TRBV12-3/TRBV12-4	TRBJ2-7	CASRKGGTYEQYF	TGTGCCAGCAGGAAAGGTGGGACCTACGAGCAGTACTTC
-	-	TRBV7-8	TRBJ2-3	CASRPDTSTTDTQYF	TGTGCCAGCAGGCCGGACACTTCTACCACAGATACGCAGTATTTT
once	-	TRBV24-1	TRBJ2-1	CATSERRDHYNEQFF	TGTGCCACCAGTGAAAGGCGGGATCACTACAATGAGCAGTTCTTC
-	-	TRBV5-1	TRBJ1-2	CASSHVAGRLNYGYTF	TGCGCCAGCAGCCACGTAGCCGGACGGTTGAACTATGGCTACACCTTC
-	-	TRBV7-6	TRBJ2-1	CASSWDYNEQFF	TGTGCCAGCAGCTGGGACTACAATGAGCAGTTCTTC
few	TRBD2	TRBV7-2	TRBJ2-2	CASGRTSDTGELFF	TGTGCCAGCGGGAGGACTAGCGACACCGGGGAGCTGTTTTTT
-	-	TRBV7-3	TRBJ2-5	CASSNDWETQYF	TGTGCCAGCAGCAATGATTGGGAGACCCAGTACTTC
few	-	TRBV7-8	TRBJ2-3	CASSRLTSTDTQYF	TGTGCCAGCAGCCGACTAACTAGCACAGATACGCAGTATTTT
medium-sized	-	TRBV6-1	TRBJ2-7	CASSEALGPHEQYF	TGTGCCAGCAGTGAAGCGCTAGGACCCCACGAGCAGTACTTC
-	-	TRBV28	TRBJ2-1	CASSLAQSNEQFF	TGTGCCAGCAGTTTAGCTCAGTCCAATGAGCAGTTCTTC
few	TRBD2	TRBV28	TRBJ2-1	CASREASGVNEQFF	TGTGCCAGCAGGGAGGCTAGCGGAGTCAATGAGCAGTTCTTC
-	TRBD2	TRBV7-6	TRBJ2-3	CASSLGAGASGRTSTDTQYF	TGTGCCAGCAGCTTAGGGGCTGGGGCTAGCGGGAGAACTAGCACAGATACGCAGTATTTT
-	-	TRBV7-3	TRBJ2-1	CASSLNRDNEQFF	TGTGCCAGCAGCTTAAACAGAGACAATGAGCAGTTCTTC
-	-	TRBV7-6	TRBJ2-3	CASSFRGNTDTQYF	TGTGCCAGCAGCTTCCGGGGCAACACAGATACGCAGTATTTT
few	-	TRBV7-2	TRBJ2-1	CASSFLISVNEQFF	TGTGCCAGCAGCTTTTTGATTAGCGTCAATGAGCAGTTCTTC
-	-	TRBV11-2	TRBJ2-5	CASSLSHMSETQYF	TGTGCCAGCAGCTTAAGCCACATGTCGGAGACCCAGTACTTC
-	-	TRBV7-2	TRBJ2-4	CASSLGLLGKNIQYF	TGTGCCAGCAGCTTAGGATTATTAGGCAAAAACATTCAGTACTTC
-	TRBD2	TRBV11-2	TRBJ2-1	CASSLGGRGYEQFF	TGTGCCAGCAGCTTGGGCGGGAGGGGCTACGAGCAGTTCTTC
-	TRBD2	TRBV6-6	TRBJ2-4	CASSYSAGRDYKNIQYF	TGTGCCAGCAGTTACTCGGCCGGGAGGGATTACAAAAACATTCAGTACTTC
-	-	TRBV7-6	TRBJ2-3	CASSQGPFTDTEYF	TGTGCCAGCAGCCAGGGTCCCTTCACAGATACGGAGTATTTT
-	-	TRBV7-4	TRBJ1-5	CASSFLSQPQHF	TGTGCCAGCAGCTTCCTCTCTCAGCCCCAGCATTTT
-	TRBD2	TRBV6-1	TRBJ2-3	CASSPSGGGTDTQYF	TGTGCCAGCAGCCCGAGCGGGGGGGGCACAGATACGCAGTATTTT
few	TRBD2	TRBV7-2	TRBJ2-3	CASSRLAQKGDTQYF	TGTGCCAGCAGCCGACTAGCTCAGAAAGGTGATACGCAGTATTTT
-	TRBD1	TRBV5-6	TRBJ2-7	CASSRPGTGNEQYF	TGTGCCAGCAGCAGACCCGGGACAGGGAACGAGCAGTACTTC
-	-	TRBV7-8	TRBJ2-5	CASSPVGVQETQYF	TGTGCCAGCAGCCCAGTGGGCGTACAAGAGACCCAGTACTTC
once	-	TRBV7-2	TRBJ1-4	CASSLSWTANEKLFF	TGTGCCAGCAGCTTAAGTTGGACTGCCAATGAAAAACTGTTTTTT
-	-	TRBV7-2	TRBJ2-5	CASSLPSWETQYF	TGTGCCAGCAGCTTACCTAGCTGGGAGACCCAGTACTTC
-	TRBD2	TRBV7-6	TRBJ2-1	CASSPTRGDYGPGGEQFF	TGTGCCAGCAGCCCCACTCGGGGGGACTACGGTCCGGGTGGTGAGCAGTTCTTC
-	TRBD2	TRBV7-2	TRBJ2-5	CASSLAPGTGLGTQYF	TGTGCCAGCAGCTTAGCCCCCGGGACTGGACTAGGGACCCAGTACTTC
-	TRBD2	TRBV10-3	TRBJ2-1	CAMAGEPNNEQFF	TGTGCCATGGCGGGGGAACCTAACAATGAGCAGTTCTTC
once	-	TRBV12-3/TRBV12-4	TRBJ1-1	CASSSYNTEAFF	TGTGCCAGCAGCTCATATAACACTGAAGCTTTCTTT
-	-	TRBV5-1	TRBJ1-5	CASSPGLNRVNQPQHF	TGCGCCAGCAGCCCGGGCCTCAACAGGGTAAATCAGCCCCAGCATTTT
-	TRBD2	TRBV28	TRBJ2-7	CASREASGVNEQYF	TGTGCCAGCAGGGAGGCTAGCGGAGTCAATGAGCAGTACTTC
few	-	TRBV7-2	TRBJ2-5	CASSGYREETQYF	TGTGCCAGCAGCGGGTACAGGGAAGAGACCCAGTACTTC
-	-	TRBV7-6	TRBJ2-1	CASSLSPSGLSYNEQFF	TGTGCCAGCAGCTTATCCCCGAGCGGTCTCTCCTACAATGAGCAGTTCTTC
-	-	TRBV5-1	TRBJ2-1	CASDSSYNEQFF	TGCGCCAGCGACAGTTCCTACAATGAGCAGTTCTTC
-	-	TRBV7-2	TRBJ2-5	CASSRGGGVREQYF	TGTGCCAGCAGCCGCGGTGGCGGGGTGAGAGAGCAGTACTTC
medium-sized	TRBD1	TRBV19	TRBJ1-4	CASNTGGTNEKLFF	TGTGCCAGTAACACAGGGGGAACTAATGAAAAACTGTTTTTT
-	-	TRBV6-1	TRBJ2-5	CASTDPRHVGETQYF	TGTGCCAGCACTGACCCCCGCCACGTGGGAGAGACCCAGTACTTC